The source of this TCR beta chain is a study of T cell repertoires in cytomegalovirus infection. The study's findings and limits: CMV carriers having the relevant HLA were flagged by cumulative public TCR beta family frequency.

TCRdb used MiXCR to reprocess the reads, holding one entry per CDR3 protein. The table shows some 100,000 distinct CDR3 sequences, with less than 25% occurring only once. The ends lost 2 bases at V and 6 bases at J; junction bases unmatched: 8. The CDR3 is 15 residues long. The germline CDR1 and CDR2 sequences are SGHTA and FQGNSA. This clonotype was found many times. Its specificity is unknown. This sequence was found in a human donor in good health (CMV status not recorded). Some clones in this sample may be carry-over from other donors' samples. The chain couples TRBV7-2 to TRBJ2-3; TRBD1 matches 7 bases. Sequencing was done on a sample of CD8+ T cells from PBMCs. DNA for the CDR3: TGTGCCAGCAGCTTAAGAGGGACAGAAAGGGATACGCAGTATTTT. Protein sequence: CASSLRGTERDTQYF.